The clone carrying this T cell receptor (beta chain) has ten or more counts. The antigen is unknown. Amplified regions were TCR beta CDR3 sequences from RNA transcripts. A first-round RT-PCR of the TCR CDR3 used the HTBI primer set. TCRdb re-derived calls from the multiplex PCR reads in MiXCR, one entry per CDR3 protein. This sample carries hundreds of thousands of distinct CDR3 sequences, 14% of them seen once, and the ten largest clones take 4.5% to 6%. This entry is derived from a study of T cells in Graves' hyperthyroidism and ophthalmopathy. The V segment lost 3 bases and the J segment 6 bases; nucleotides outside the gene matches: 6. The germline V gene has CDR1 KGHSH and CDR2 LQKENI. The CDR3 has 15 amino acids. Overall study findings and caveats: Most thyroid clonotypes that were expanded above 0.001 also turned up in blood.

The sequence derives from a woman aged 25 to 39 with Graves' hyperthyroidism that later progressed to Graves' ophthalmopathy. Sequencing input: blood. The chain recombines TRBV18 with TRBJ2-7; 12 bases are shared with TRBD1. The CDR3 nucleotides read TGTGCCAGCTCACCGGGGGGACAGGGGGCAGCCGAGCAGTACTTC. Translation: CASSPGGQGAAEQYF.